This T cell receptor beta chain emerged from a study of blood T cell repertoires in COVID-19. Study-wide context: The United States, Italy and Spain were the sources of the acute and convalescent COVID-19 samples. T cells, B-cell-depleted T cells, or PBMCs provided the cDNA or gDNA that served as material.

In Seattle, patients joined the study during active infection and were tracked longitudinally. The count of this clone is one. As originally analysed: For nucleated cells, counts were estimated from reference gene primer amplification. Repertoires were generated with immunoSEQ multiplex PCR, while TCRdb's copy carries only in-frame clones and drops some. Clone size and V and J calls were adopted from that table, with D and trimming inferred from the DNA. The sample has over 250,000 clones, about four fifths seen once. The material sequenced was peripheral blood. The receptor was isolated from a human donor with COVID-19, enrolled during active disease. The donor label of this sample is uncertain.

Here the CDR3 reads CASNGQGVQKRTQYF. DNA for the CDR3: TGTGCCAGCAACGGACAGGGGGTCCAAAAGCGGACCCAGTACTTC. The chain employs TRBV28 and TRBJ2-5, with 10 nucleotides matching TRBD1. The CDR3 length is 15 residues. Trimming at V came to 7 bases and at J to 7 bases, leaving 12 bases not matched to a gene. Germline CDR1 reads MDHEN; CDR2 reads SYDVKM.